One and the same sample provided the 26 T cell receptor beta chains below, sequenced in a study of cytomegalovirus exposure and HLA in healthy donors. In the PCR, 60 Vbeta and 13 Jbeta primers were used. Generated by immunoSEQ multiplex PCR, the TCRdb table keeps only in-frame clones and is missing some. This sample has some 130,000 clones, with around 82% found just once. The sample was PBMCs. These receptors were taken from a male donor in good health and CMV-seropositive.

This sequence joins TRBV4-2 and TRBJ2-2; TRBD2 agrees at 16 bases. From germline, CDR1 is LGHNA and CDR2 YNFKEQ. V was clipped by 4 bases and J by 7 bases; unmatched bases: 6. The CDR3 consists of 17 residues. In DNA, the CDR3 is TGTGCCAGCAGCCTCCTGGGACTAGCGGGAGGGTTCGGGGAGCTGTTTTTT. Translating gives CASSLLGLAGGFGELFF.

The chain recombines TRBV28 with TRBJ2-4, with unresolved D. From germline, CDR1 is MDHEN and CDR2 SYDVKM. This CDR3 spans 16 amino acids. Deletions cut 5 bases from V and 1 base from J, with 15 bases between. CDR3 in amino acids: CASSPPGTWAKNIQYF. The CDR3 bases are TGTGCCAGCAGTCCCCCAGGCACGTGGGCCAAAAACATTCAGTACTTC.

J is TRBJ2-7 and V is TRBV28; 9 nucleotides agree with TRBD2. Germline V gene sequence: CDR1 MDHEN, CDR2 SYDVKM. This CDR3 is 14 amino acids long. The V gene end was trimmed by 3 bases and the J gene end by 4 bases; junction bases not matched to a gene: 4. The CDR3 nucleotides are TGTGCCAGCAGTTTTAGCGGGAGTCAATACGAGCAGTACTTC. Its protein product is CASSFSGSQYEQYF.

CDR3 nucleotides: TGCGCCAGCAGCTTGGTAGAGGCCGGCTCCTACAATGAGCAGTTCTTC. Translating it yields CASSLVEAGSYNEQFF. The chain combines TRBV5-1 with TRBJ2-1; unclear D gene. Germline V gene sequence: CDR1 SGHRS, CDR2 YFSETQ. The CDR3 consists of 16 residues. V was cut by 0 bases and J by 0 bases, with 10 bases left in between.

This CDR3 is CATSGGQSYSGNTIYF. The CDR3 nucleotides read TGTGCCACCAGCGGGGGACAGTCCTACTCTGGAAACACCATATATTTT. J is TRBJ1-3 and V is TRBV15, with TRBD1 identical over 7 bases. Germline assignment: CDR1 LNHNV and CDR2 YYDKDF (reference sequence). With V trimmed by 5 bases and J by 0 bases, 7 bases remained unmatched. CDR3 size: 16 residues.

The J gene is TRBJ1-1, the V gene TRBV29-1, with D perhaps matching TRBD1 (6 bases). Germline V gene data show CDR1 as SQVTM and CDR2 as ANQGSEA. Trimming stripped 8 bases from V and 0 bases from J, with 13 bases between. The CDR3 totals 13 residues. The CDR3 is CSSTGHLNTEAFF. In DNA, the CDR3 is TGCAGCTCCACGGGACACCTGAACACTGAAGCTTTCTTT.

The chain uses TRBV4-3 and TRBJ2-7; 7 nucleotides align to TRBD2. V lost 1 base and J lost 8; bases outside the gene matches: 5. The germline V gene encodes CDR1 LGHNA and CDR2 YSLEER. The CDR3 runs to 13 residues. The CDR3 DNA follows: TGCGCCAGCAGCCAAGTTCAGCGGGAAAAGCAGTACTTC. Its protein product is CASSQVQREKQYF.

The rearrangement joins TRBV2 to TRBJ2-5; 7 bases are shared with TRBD2. CDR3 length: 15 residues. Losses at the gene ends were 7 bases for V and 5 bases for J; bases not matched to a gene: 13. CDR1 is SNHLY and CDR2 is FYNNEI in the germline V gene. The CDR3 DNA follows: TGTGCCAGCACCGGGGGGACGAGCCCGTGGGAGACCCAGTACTTC. It codes for CASTGGTSPWETQYF.

V usage is TRBV6-1 and J usage is TRBJ2-7; tentatively, D is TRBD1 (5 bases). Per the germline V gene, CDR1 is MNHNS and CDR2 is SASEGT. The CDR3 sequence is 15 residues long. The germline V and J ends were trimmed by 3 bases and 3 bases, with 15 bases remaining between them. The CDR3 DNA follows: TGTGCCAGCAGTGAGGGGCAGTTTCGATTCTACGAGCAGTACTTC. Amino acid sequence: CASSEGQFRFYEQYF.

The chain joins TRBV6-5 to TRBJ2-7; 7 nucleotides align to TRBD2. CDR1 is MNHEY, CDR2 SVGAGI, per germline. The trim removed 0 bases at V and 0 bases at J, leaving 2 bases unmatched. CDR3 length: 15 residues. The CDR3 DNA reads as TGTGCCAGCAGTTACTCGGGAGGGAGCTCCTACGAGCAGTACTTC. Its protein is CASSYSGGSSYEQYF.

The gene calls are TRBV28 and TRBJ1-5, with 8 bases aligning to TRBD1. The germline CDR1 and CDR2 sequences are MDHEN and SYDVKM. V lost 9 bases, J lost 0 bases, and 4 bases stayed unmatched. This CDR3 is 14 amino acids long. The CDR3 loop is CASRQGNSNQPQHF. For the CDR3, the DNA is TGTGCCAGTAGACAGGGGAATAGCAATCAGCCCCAGCATTTT.

The gene calls are TRBV9 and TRBJ2-5; D gene ambiguous. Trimming cost V 2 bases and J 3 bases, with 8 bases left between them. The V gene's germline CDR1 is SGDLS and CDR2 YYNGEE. The CDR3 length is 13 residues. CDR3 sequence reads: CASSVDPEETQYF. CDR3 bases: TGTGCCAGCAGCGTTGATCCAGAAGAGACCCAGTACTTC.

The chain uses TRBV28 and TRBJ2-1, with unresolved D. Trimming stripped 5 bases from V and 8 bases from J, with 13 bases between. The CDR3 has 13 residues. CDR1 is MDHEN and CDR2 is SYDVKM in the germline V gene. The CDR3 region is CASSPRYRDEQFF. The CDR3 nucleotides are TGTGCCAGCAGTCCCCGATATCGAGATGAGCAGTTCTTC. Filled out from reference TRBV28 and TRBJ2-1, the complete variable domain reads DVKVTQSSRYLVKRTGEKVFLECVQDMDHENMFWYRQDPGLGLRLIYFSYDVKMKEKGDIPEGYSVSREKKERFSLILESASTNQTSMYLCASSPRYRDEQFFGPGTRLTVL.

The chain links TRBV29-1 to TRBJ1-5; D not certain. CDR1 SQVTM and CDR2 ANQGSEA come from the germline V gene. Between the trimmed V and J ends, which lost 4 bases and 1 base, there was a span of 2 bases. The CDR3 spans 11 residues. The CDR3 DNA is TGCAGCGTTGTAAGCAATCAGCCCCAGCATTTT. Protein: CSVVSNQPQHF.

The chain employs TRBV30 and TRBJ1-2, with 8 bases identical to TRBD1. The CDR3 runs 14 residues. The V segment lost 3 bases and the J segment 1 base; nucleotides outside the gene matches: 4. The germline V gene encodes CDR1 GTSNPN and CDR2 SVGIG (reference sequence). The CDR3 DNA reads as TGTGCCTGGAGGCTGGGACAGGATAACTATGGCTACACCTTC. Translating it yields CAWRLGQDNYGYTF.

The genes are TRBV6-6 and TRBJ2-7, with TRBD2 as a possible D gene (5 bases). The CDR3 loop spans 15 amino acids. Germline V gene sequence: CDR1 MNHNY, CDR2 SVGAGI (reference sequence). Deletions cut 0 bases from V and 6 bases from J, with 15 bases between. This CDR3 is CASSYSYGPTTEQYF. CDR3 DNA sequence: TGTGCCAGCAGTTACTCGTACGGGCCGACTACCGAGCAGTACTTC.

The chain links TRBV28 to TRBJ1-4, with 7 positions matching TRBD1. V lost 4 bases and J lost 5; bases outside the gene matches: 4. Germline V CDR1 and CDR2: MDHEN, SYDVKM. The length of the CDR3 is 14 residues. This CDR3 reads CASSYRGINEKLFF. The CDR3 nucleotides are TGTGCCAGCAGTTACAGGGGTATCAATGAAAAACTGTTTTTT.

The chain couples TRBV6-4 to TRBJ2-1, with 10 nucleotides matching TRBD1. Trimming cost V 2 bases and J 5 bases; bases outside gene matches: 3. The germline gives CDR1 MRHNA, CDR2 SNTAGT. The CDR3 has 15 amino acids. CDR3 in DNA: TGTGCCAGCAGTGACGGGACAGGGGACCACAATGAGCAGTTCTTC. Amino acids: CASSDGTGDHNEQFF.

In this sample, this clone turned up once. The gene calls are TRBV5-6 and TRBJ2-5; 7 bases are a match to TRBD1. With 1 base clipped from V and 0 bases from J, the junction kept 3 bases outside the gene matches. The CDR3 has 15 residues. Germline CDR1 SGHDT, CDR2 YYEEEE. The DNA of the CDR3 is TGTGCCAGCAGCTTGTGGACAGGCAACCAAGAGACCCAGTACTTC. Residues: CASSLWTGNQETQYF.

The sample holds a few counts of this clone. The chain has TRBV10-3 and TRBJ1-6, with TRBD1 matching over 8 bases. This CDR3 has 15 residues. V was clipped by 0 bases and J by 6 bases; unmatched bases: 1. Germline assignment: CDR1 ENHRY and CDR2 SYGVKD. The CDR3 reads CAISESGQVNSPLHF. CDR3 bases: TGTGCCATCAGTGAGTCGGGACAGGTTAATTCACCCCTCCACTTT.

Points on this clone: The junction shows a germline mismatch at one end, possibly a read error. The V and J genes are TRBV29-1 and TRBJ2-5; 11 bases are a match to TRBD2. CDR3 length: 12 residues. From germline, CDR1 is SQVTM and CDR2 ANQGSEA. The CDR3 nucleotides are TGCAGCGTGAGAAGGGTAGCGGGAGGGCCGGACTTC. Its protein product is CSVRRVAGGPDF.

The chain links TRBV20-1 to TRBJ2-7, with D unclear. V shed 3 bases and J shed 3 bases, with 6 bases lying between them. The V gene's germline CDR1 is DFQATT and CDR2 SNEGSKA (reference sequence). The CDR3 is made up of 11 amino acids. The DNA for the CDR3 is TGCAGTGCTAGCCTACTCTACGAGCAGTACTTC. It yields the protein CSASLLYEQYF.

The genes are TRBV30 and TRBJ2-2; 8 bases agree with TRBD2. The CDR3 sequence is 15 residues long. Trimming at V came to 3 bases and at J to 5 bases, leaving 8 bases not matched to a gene. Germline CDR1 and CDR2: GTSNPN and SVGIG (reference sequence). The CDR3, as DNA: TGTGCCTGGAGCGGCTTAGCGGGAAAGACCGGGGAGCTGTTTTTT. Amino acid sequence: CAWSGLAGKTGELFF.

The chain employs TRBV10-3 and TRBJ2-1, with D tentatively TRBD2 (5 bases). The CDR3 covers 14 residues. Trimming cost V 4 bases and J 5 bases, with 12 bases left between them. Germline CDR1 is ENHRY and CDR2 is SYGVKD. The CDR3 here is CAISALESHNEQFF. CDR3 nucleotides: TGTGCCATCAGTGCACTAGAGTCCCACAATGAGCAGTTCTTC.

This clone was seen a few times. This chain joins TRBV5-3 and TRBJ2-1, with 16 positions matching TRBD2. TRBV5-3 is placed among ORFs of uncertain function. This CDR3 is built from 18 residues. J was trimmed by 5 bases and V by 4 bases; bases with no gene match: 9. The CDR3 DNA reads TGTGCCAGAAGCCCGGGACTAGCGGGAGGGCCTATACACAATGAGCAGTTCTTC. This gives the protein CARSPGLAGGPIHNEQFF.

In this sample, this clone turned up a few times. The chain is built from TRBV7-2 and TRBJ2-3; 9 bases fit TRBD2. The CDR3 consists of 16 residues. Per the germline V gene, CDR1 is SGHTA and CDR2 is FQGNSA. V shed 5 bases and J 2 bases; nucleotides not matched to a gene: 8. Written as DNA, the CDR3 is TGTGCCAGCAGCAAACTTAGCGGGAGAAACACAGATACGCAGTATTTT. This codes for CASSKLSGRNTDTQYF.